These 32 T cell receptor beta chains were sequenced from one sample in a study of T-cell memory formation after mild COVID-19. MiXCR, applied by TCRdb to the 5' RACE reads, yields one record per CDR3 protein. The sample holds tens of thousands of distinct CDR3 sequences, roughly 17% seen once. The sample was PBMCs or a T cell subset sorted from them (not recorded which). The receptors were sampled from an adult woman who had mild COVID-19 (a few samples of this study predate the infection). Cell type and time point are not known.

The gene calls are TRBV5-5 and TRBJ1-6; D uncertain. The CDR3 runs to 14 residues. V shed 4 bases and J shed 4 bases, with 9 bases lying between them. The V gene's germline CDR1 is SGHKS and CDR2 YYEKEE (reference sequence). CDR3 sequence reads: CASSLPDYNSPLHF. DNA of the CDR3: TGTGCCAGCAGCCTCCCGGATTATAATTCACCCCTCCACTTT.

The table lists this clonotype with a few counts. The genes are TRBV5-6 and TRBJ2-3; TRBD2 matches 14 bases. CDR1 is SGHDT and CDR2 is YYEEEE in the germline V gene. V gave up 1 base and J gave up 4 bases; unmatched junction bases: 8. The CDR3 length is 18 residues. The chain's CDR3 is CASSLPRLAGGPADTQYF. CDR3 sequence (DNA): TGTGCCAGCAGCTTGCCCAGACTAGCGGGAGGGCCGGCAGATACGCAGTATTTT.

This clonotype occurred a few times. The CDR3 region is CASSGGLAGGLSDTQYF. CDR3 DNA sequence: TGCGCCAGCAGCGGGGGACTAGCGGGAGGATTGTCAGATACGCAGTATTTT. J is TRBJ2-3 and V is TRBV5-1; TRBD2 matches 15 bases. Germline V gene lookup returns CDR1 SGHRS and CDR2 YFSETQ. With V trimmed by 4 bases and J by 4 bases, 7 bases remained unmatched. This CDR3 is built from 17 residues.

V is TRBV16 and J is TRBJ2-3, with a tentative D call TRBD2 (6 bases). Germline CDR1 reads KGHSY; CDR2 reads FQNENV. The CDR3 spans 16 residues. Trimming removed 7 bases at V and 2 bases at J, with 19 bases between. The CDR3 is CASTPGLRGTTDTQYF. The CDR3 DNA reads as TGTGCCAGCACCCCCGGGCTGCGGGGCACCACAGATACGCAGTATTTT.

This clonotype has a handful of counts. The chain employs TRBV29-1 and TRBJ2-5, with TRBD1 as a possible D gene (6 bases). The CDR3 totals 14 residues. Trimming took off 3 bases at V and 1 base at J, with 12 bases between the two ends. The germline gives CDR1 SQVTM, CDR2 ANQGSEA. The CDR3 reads CSVEFTGFQETQYF. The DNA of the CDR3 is TGCAGCGTTGAGTTTACAGGGTTCCAAGAGACCCAGTACTTC. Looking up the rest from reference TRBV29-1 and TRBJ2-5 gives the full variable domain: SAVISQKPSRDICQRGTSLTIQCQVDSQVTMMFWYRQQPGQSLTLIATANQGSEATYESGFVIDKFPISRPNLTFSTLTVSNMSPEDSSIYLCSVEFTGFQETQYFGPGTRLLVL.

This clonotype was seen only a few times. CDR3 sequence reads: CSARELAGVHNEQFF. CDR3 DNA: TGCAGTGCTAGAGAGCTGGCGGGAGTCCACAATGAGCAGTTCTTC. The V call is TRBV20-1, the J call TRBJ2-1, with 7 bases lining up with TRBD2. CDR1 is DFQATT, CDR2 SNEGSKA, per germline (reference sequence). Trimming at V came to 0 bases and at J to 5 bases, leaving 7 bases not matched to a gene. The CDR3 extends over 15 amino acids.

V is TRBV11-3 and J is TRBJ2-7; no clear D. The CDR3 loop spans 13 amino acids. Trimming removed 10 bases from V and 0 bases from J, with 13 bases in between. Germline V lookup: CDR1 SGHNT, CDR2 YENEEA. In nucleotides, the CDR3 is TGTGCCACGGCAGGTTCCTACTCCTACGAGCAGTACTTC. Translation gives CATAGSYSYEQYF.

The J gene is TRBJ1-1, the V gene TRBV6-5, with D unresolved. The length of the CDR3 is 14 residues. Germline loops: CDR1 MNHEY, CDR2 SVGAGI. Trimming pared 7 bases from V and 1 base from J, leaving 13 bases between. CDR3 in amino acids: CASNEVRTNTEAFF. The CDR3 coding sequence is TGTGCCAGCAACGAAGTTAGGACGAACACTGAAGCTTTCTTT.

The CDR3 region is CASSLKGEGTYNEQFF. CDR3 DNA: TGTGCCAGCAGCTTAAAAGGGGAGGGAACTTACAATGAGCAGTTCTTC. This chain joins TRBV7-9 and TRBJ2-1; 7 bases are shared with TRBD2. CDR3 length: 16 residues. With V trimmed by 2 bases and J by 4 bases, 8 bases remained unmatched. Germline loops: CDR1 SEHNR, CDR2 FQNEAQ (reference sequence).

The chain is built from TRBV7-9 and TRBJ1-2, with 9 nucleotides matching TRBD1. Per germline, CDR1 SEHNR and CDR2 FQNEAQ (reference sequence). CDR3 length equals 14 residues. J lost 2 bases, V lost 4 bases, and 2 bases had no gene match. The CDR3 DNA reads TGTGCCAGCAGCTCGGGGACAGGGAACTATGGCTACACCTTC. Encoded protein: CASSSGTGNYGYTF.

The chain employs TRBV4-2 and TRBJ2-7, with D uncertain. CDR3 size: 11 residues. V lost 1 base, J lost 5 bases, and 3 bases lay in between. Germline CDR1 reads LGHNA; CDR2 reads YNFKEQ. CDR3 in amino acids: CASSQAHEQYF. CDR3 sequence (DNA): TGTGCCAGCAGCCAAGCTCACGAGCAGTACTTC.

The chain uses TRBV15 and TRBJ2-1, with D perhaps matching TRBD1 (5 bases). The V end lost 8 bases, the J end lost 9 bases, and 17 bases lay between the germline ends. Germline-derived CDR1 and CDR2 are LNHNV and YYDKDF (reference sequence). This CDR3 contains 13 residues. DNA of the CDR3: TGTGCCACCGACAGCTTCCGTATGGGTGAGCAGTTCTTC. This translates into CATDSFRMGEQFF.

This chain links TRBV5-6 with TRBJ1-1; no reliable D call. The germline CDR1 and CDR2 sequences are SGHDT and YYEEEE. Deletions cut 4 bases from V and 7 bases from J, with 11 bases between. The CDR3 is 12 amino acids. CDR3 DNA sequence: TGTGCCAGCAGCCTCCGGTCGATTGAAGCTTTCTTT. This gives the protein CASSLRSIEAFF. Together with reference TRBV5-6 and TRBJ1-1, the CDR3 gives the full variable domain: DAGVTQSPTHLIKTRGQQVTLRCSPKSGHDTVSWYQQALGQGPQFIFQYYEEEERQRGNFPDRFSGHQFPNYSSELNVNALLLGDSALYLCASSLRSIEAFFGQGTRLTVV.

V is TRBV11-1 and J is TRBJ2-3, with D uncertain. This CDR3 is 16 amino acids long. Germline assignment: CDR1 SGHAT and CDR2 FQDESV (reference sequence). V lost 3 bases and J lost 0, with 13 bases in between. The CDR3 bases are TGTGCCAGCAGCTTGTCATTGTCAACTAGCACAGATACGCAGTATTTT. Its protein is CASSLSLSTSTDTQYF.

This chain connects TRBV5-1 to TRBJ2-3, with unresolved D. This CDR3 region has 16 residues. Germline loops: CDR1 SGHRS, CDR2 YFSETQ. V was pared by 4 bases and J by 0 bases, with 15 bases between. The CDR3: CASSQDVPTSTDTQYF. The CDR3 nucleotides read TGCGCCAGCAGCCAGGACGTCCCGACTAGCACAGATACGCAGTATTTT. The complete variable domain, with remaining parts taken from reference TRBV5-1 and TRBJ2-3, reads KAGVTQTPRYLIKTRGQQVTLSCSPISGHRSVSWYQQTPGQGLQFLFEYFSETQRNKGNFPGRFSGRQFSNSRSEMNVSTLELGDSALYLCASSQDVPTSTDTQYFGPGTRLTVL.

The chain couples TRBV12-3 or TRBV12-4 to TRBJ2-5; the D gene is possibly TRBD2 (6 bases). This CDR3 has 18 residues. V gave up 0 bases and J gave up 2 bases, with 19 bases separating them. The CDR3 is CASSLALEVGGEQETQYF. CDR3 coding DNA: TGTGCCAGCAGTTTAGCGCTTGAGGTTGGCGGGGAGCAAGAGACCCAGTACTTC.

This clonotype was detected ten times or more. CDR3 nucleotides: TGTGCCATCAGGAGGACAGGGTCACGCGGATGGGATACGCAGTATTTT. It translates to CAIRRTGSRGWDTQYF. J is TRBJ2-3 and V is TRBV10-3, with 8 bases fitting TRBD1. Germline V gives CDR1 ENHRY, CDR2 SYGVKD. V was clipped by 6 bases and J by 6 bases; unmatched bases: 14. There are 16 residues in the CDR3.

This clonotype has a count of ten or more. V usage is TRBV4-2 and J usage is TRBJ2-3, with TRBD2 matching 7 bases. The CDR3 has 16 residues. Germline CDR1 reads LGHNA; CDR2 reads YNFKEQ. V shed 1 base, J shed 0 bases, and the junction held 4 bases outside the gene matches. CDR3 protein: CASSQADGRSTDTQYF. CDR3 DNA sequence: TGTGCCAGCAGCCAAGCGGACGGGAGGAGCACAGATACGCAGTATTTT.

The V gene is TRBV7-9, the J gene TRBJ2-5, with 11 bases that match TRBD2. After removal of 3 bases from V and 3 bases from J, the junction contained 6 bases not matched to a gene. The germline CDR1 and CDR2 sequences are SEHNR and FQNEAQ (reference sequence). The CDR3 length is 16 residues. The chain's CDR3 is CASSLAPGLAEETQYF. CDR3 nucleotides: TGTGCCAGCAGCTTGGCGCCGGGACTAGCGGAAGAGACCCAGTACTTC.

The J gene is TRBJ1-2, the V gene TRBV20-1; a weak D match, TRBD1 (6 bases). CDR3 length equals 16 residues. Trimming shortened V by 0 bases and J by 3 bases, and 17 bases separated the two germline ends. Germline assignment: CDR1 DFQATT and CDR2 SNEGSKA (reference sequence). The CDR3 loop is CSARETGGGLDYGYTF. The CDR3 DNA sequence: TGCAGTGCTAGAGAGACTGGCGGGGGGCTTGACTATGGCTACACCTTC.

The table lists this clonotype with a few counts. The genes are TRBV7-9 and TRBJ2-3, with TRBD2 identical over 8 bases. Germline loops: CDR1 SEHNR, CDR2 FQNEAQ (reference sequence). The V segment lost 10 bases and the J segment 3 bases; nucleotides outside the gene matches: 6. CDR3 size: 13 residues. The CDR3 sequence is CATWSGGTDTQYF. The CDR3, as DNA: TGTGCCACTTGGAGCGGGGGTACAGATACGCAGTATTTT.

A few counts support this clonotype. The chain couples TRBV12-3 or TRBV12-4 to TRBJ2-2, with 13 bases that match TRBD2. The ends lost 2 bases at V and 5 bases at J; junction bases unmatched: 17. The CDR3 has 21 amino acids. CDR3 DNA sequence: TGTGCCAGCAGTTTAACTGCAAAGGGACTAGCGGGGAGTTTCGGAACCGGGGAGCTGTTTTTT. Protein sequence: CASSLTAKGLAGSFGTGELFF.

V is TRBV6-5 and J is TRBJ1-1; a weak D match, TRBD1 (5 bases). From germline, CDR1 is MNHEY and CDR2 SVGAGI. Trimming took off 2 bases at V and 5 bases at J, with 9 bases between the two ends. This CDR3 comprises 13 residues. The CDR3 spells CASSYGRGTEAFF. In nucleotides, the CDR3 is TGTGCCAGCAGTTACGGGCGGGGGACTGAAGCTTTCTTT.

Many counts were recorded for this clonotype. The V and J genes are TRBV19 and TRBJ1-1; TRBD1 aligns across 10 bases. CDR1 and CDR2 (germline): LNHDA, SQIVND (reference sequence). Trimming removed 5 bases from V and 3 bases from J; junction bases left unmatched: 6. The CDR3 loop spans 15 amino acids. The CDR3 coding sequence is TGTGCCAGTAGTCCATGGGGACAGGGGCACACTGAAGCTTTCTTT. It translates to CASSPWGQGHTEAFF.

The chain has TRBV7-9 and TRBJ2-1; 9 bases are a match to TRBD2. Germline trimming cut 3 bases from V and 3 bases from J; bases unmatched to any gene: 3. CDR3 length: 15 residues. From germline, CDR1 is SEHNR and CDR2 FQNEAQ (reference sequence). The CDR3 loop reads CASSLRTSVYNEQFF. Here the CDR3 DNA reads TGTGCCAGCAGCTTGCGGACTAGCGTCTACAATGAGCAGTTCTTC.

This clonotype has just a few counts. In DNA, the CDR3 is TGCTCTGGGGGGGCGCACAATGAGCAGTTCTTC. Translation gives CSGGAHNEQFF. The chain is built from TRBV20-1 and TRBJ2-1; TRBD2 is a possible D gene (7 bases). The CDR3 has 11 residues. CDR1 is DFQATT, CDR2 SNEGSKA, per germline (reference sequence).

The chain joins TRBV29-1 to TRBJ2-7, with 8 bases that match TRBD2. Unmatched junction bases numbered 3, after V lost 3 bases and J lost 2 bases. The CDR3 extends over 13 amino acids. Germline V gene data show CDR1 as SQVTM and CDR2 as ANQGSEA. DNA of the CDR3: TGCAGCGTTGAGACTAGCGTGCCCTACGAGCAGTACTTC. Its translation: CSVETSVPYEQYF.

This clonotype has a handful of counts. The CDR3 sequence is CSVGVSDRNTGELFF. CDR3 nucleotide sequence: TGCAGCGTGGGGGTATCGGACCGCAACACCGGGGAGCTGTTTTTT. V and J are TRBV29-1 and TRBJ2-2; tentatively, D is TRBD1 or TRBD2 (5 bases each). V gave up 6 bases and J gave up 2 bases, with 16 bases separating them. Germline values: CDR1 SQVTM, CDR2 ANQGSEA. This CDR3 is 15 amino acids long.

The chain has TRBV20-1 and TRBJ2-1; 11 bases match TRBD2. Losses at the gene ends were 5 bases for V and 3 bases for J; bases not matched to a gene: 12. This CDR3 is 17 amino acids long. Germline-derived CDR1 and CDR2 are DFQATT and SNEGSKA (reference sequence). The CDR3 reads CSAGPTSGVDFYNEQFF. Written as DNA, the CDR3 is TGCAGTGCTGGTCCGACTAGCGGGGTAGATTTCTACAATGAGCAGTTCTTC.

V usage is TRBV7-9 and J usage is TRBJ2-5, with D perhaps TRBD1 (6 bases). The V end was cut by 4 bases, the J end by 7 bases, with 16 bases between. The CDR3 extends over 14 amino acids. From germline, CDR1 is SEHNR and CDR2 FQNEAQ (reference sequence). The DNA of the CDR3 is TGTGCCAGCAGCTGGGACGGACAGACCCCGACCCAGTACTTC. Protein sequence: CASSWDGQTPTQYF.

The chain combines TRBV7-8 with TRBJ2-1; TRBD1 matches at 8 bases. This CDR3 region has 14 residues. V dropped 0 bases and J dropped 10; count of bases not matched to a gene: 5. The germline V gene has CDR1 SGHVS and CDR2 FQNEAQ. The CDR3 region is CASSLAGQGYEQFF. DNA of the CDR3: TGTGCCAGCAGCTTAGCAGGACAGGGTTACGAGCAGTTCTTC.

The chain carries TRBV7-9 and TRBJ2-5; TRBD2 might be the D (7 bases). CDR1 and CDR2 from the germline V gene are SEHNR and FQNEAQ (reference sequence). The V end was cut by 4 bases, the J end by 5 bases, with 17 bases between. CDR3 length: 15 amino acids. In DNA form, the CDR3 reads TGTGCCAGCAGCTCAGGGGAGGGTGGATTGGAGACCCAGTACTTC. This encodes CASSSGEGGLETQYF.